The 16 T cell receptor beta chains below all came from one sample that was sequenced in a study of control samples from healthy donors and cancer patients (dated by TCRdb to about 2020). Library method: the immunoSEQ multiplex PCR assay. TCRdb retrieved this table from immuneACCESS and kept in-frame rearrangements only. Not all clones are present; in checked studies, unresolved V genes account for under half, and no reason is known for the remainder. The sample profile shows about 170,000 clones; roughly 90% of them were found once. The ten largest clones add up to more than 10% of the sample. The sequenced sample was blood. These receptors were taken from a man aged 30 to 39 in good health.

This chain links TRBV25-1 with TRBJ1-4; the D gene is possibly TRBD1 (6 bases). This CDR3 contains 16 residues. The V and J ends lost 5 bases and 4 bases respectively, with 17 bases between them. The germline CDR1 and CDR2 sequences are MGHDK and SYGVNS. CDR3 sequence: CASSIGTTRYNEKLFF. The CDR3 DNA sequence: TGTGCCAGCAGTATCGGGACAACGAGGTATAATGAAAAACTGTTTTTT.

In this sample, this clone turned up once. This chain links TRBV11-3 with TRBJ1-1; tentative D call: TRBD1 (5 bases). Trimming pared 4 bases from V and 0 bases from J, leaving 6 bases between. The germline gives CDR1 SGHNT, CDR2 YENEEA. The CDR3 has 13 residues. For the CDR3, the DNA is TGTGCCAGCAGCTCGACAGTGAACACTGAAGCTTTCTTT. Translating it yields CASSSTVNTEAFF.

This clone was observed a handful of times. DNA for the CDR3: TGTGCCAGCAGCTTGAATGGCTATGGCTACACCTTC. The encoded protein is CASSLNGYGYTF. The chain couples TRBV5-4 to TRBJ1-2; the D is unclear. This CDR3 has 12 amino acids. The V gene lost 1 base and the J gene lost 4 bases, with 5 bases spanning the gap. Per the germline V gene, CDR1 is SGHNT and CDR2 is YYREEE (reference sequence).

This clone has a single count. CDR3: CSASGGRGQGKEQYF. The CDR3 nucleotides read TGCAGTGCTAGTGGTGGGCGTGGACAGGGGAAAGAGCAGTACTTC. V usage is TRBV20-1 and J usage is TRBJ2-7; 9 bases match TRBD1. CDR3 size: 15 residues. The V and J ends lost 3 bases and 7 bases, in that order; junction bases with no gene match: 13. Germline CDR1 is DFQATT and CDR2 is SNEGSKA (reference sequence).

This clone was observed a single time. At one boundary the junction diverges from the germline segment, which might be a read error. The J gene is TRBJ2-7, the V gene TRBV10-3; 7 bases line up with TRBD1. Germline V CDR1 and CDR2: ENHRY, SYGVKD. This CDR3 spans 13 amino acids. The CDR3 DNA is TGTCCCATCGGACAGGTGAACTCCTACGAGCAGTACTTC. Translation: CPIGQVNSYEQYF.

V usage is TRBV25-1 and J usage is TRBJ1-3; D ambiguous. The CDR3 sequence is 15 residues long. The germline V gene has CDR1 MGHDK and CDR2 SYGVNS. Trimming cost V 2 bases and J 0 bases, with 8 bases left between them. DNA of the CDR3: TGTGCCAGCAGTGAAAAAGGGATCTCTGGAAACACCATATATTTT. Residues: CASSEKGISGNTIYF.

The V and J genes are TRBV2 and TRBJ2-2; TRBD2 matches 13 bases. The trim removed 5 bases at V and 6 bases at J, leaving 6 bases unmatched. This CDR3 has 16 residues. Per germline, CDR1 SNHLY and CDR2 FYNNEI. The CDR3 loop reads CASSLGTSGTAGELFF. In DNA, the CDR3 is TGTGCCAGCAGTCTTGGGACTAGCGGGACTGCCGGGGAGCTGTTTTTT.

The chain couples TRBV6-5 to TRBJ2-2; no reliable D call. This CDR3 contains 14 residues. V was cut by 9 bases and J by 0 bases, with 11 bases left in between. Germline V gives CDR1 MNHEY, CDR2 SVGAGI. The DNA for the CDR3 is TGTGCCAGTCGTTACACCCCGAACACCGGGGAGCTGTTTTTT. It is translated as CASRYTPNTGELFF.

The chain is built from TRBV6-6 and TRBJ2-1; 10 positions agree with TRBD2. Trimming took 2 bases from V and 3 from J; bases not matched to a gene: 4. The CDR3 loop spans 16 amino acids. The V gene's germline CDR1 is MNHNY and CDR2 SVGAGI (reference sequence). The CDR3 nucleotides read TGTGCCAGCAGTTACCCTCCTAGCGGGAGCTACAATGAGCAGTTCTTC. Amino acids: CASSYPPSGSYNEQFF.

This clone was observed a handful of times. J is TRBJ2-2 and V is TRBV28, with TRBD2 identical over 8 bases. The CDR3 has 16 amino acids. Trimming cost V 5 bases and J 5 bases; bases outside gene matches: 10. Germline CDR1 is MDHEN and CDR2 is SYDVKM. CDR3 nucleotide sequence: TGTGCCAGCAGTCTTCTAGCGGGTGGGGGGACCGGGGAGCTGTTTTTT. Encoded protein: CASSLLAGGGTGELFF.

The chain couples TRBV6-5 to TRBJ1-1, with unresolved D. Germline CDR1 MNHEY, CDR2 SVGAGI. Trimming removed 0 bases from V and 6 bases from J, with 14 bases in between. CDR3 length: 15 residues. CDR3: CASSYSWARVSEAFF. CDR3 in DNA: TGTGCCAGCAGTTACTCGTGGGCTAGGGTCTCTGAAGCTTTCTTT.

The V and J genes are TRBV4-1 and TRBJ2-6; perhaps TRBD2 as D (6 bases). Germline CDR1 MGHRA, CDR2 YSYEKL. This CDR3 is built from 17 residues. V was cut by 4 bases and J by 0 bases, with 13 bases left in between. The CDR3 DNA reads as TGCGCCAGCAGCCCTCGGGAGCTCTCCTCTGGGGCCAACGTCCTGACTTTC. Amino acids: CASSPRELSSGANVLTF.

The chain couples TRBV7-6 to TRBJ2-3; D is unclear. This CDR3 is 12 amino acids long. Germline CDR1 reads SGHVS; CDR2 reads FNYEAQ. V lost 6 bases to trimming and J lost 6 bases, with 10 bases between them. In DNA form, the CDR3 reads TGTGCCAGCAGTTTGGGCCCGGATACGCAGTATTTT. It specifies CASSLGPDTQYF.

This chain links TRBV19 with TRBJ2-2, with D possibly TRBD2 on 5 matching bases. The CDR3 is 14 residues long. Deletions cut 8 bases from V and 3 bases from J, with 13 bases between. Germline values: CDR1 LNHDA, CDR2 SQIVND (reference sequence). The CDR3 coding sequence is TGTGCCAGTGAGATAGGGAGTCACACCGGGGAGCTGTTTTTT. Its translation: CASEIGSHTGELFF.

The rearrangement joins TRBV3-1 (or the pseudogene TRBV3-2) to TRBJ1-2; the match to TRBD1 covers 8 bases. Germline V CDR1 and CDR2: LGHDT, YNNKEL (reference sequence). The CDR3 runs 15 residues. Trimming removed 4 bases from V and 0 bases from J; junction bases left unmatched: 4. CDR3 protein: CASSRGTGANYGYTF. CDR3 nucleotide sequence: TGTGCCAGCAGCCGGGGGACAGGAGCTAACTATGGCTACACCTTC.

This clone appeared once. The chain is built from TRBV5-1 and TRBJ2-3; D gene unclear. The CDR3 length is 13 residues. CDR1 SGHRS and CDR2 YFSETQ come from the germline V gene. Trimming shortened V by 1 base and J by 5 bases, and 8 bases separated the two germline ends. CDR3 DNA: TGCGCCAGCAGCTTGATGTTCGGAGATACGCAGTATTTT. Its translation: CASSLMFGDTQYF.